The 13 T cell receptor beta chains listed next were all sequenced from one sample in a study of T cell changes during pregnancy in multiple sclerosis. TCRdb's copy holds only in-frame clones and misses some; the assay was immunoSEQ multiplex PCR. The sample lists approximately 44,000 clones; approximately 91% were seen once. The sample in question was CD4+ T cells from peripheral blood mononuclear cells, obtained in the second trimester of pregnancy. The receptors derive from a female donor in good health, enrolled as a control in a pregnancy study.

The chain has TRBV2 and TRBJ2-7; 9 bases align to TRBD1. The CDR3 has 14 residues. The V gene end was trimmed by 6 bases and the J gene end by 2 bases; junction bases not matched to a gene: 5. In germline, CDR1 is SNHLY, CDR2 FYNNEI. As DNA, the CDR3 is TGTGCCAGCAGCGTTGGACAGGGGACCTACGAGCAGTACTTC. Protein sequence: CASSVGQGTYEQYF.

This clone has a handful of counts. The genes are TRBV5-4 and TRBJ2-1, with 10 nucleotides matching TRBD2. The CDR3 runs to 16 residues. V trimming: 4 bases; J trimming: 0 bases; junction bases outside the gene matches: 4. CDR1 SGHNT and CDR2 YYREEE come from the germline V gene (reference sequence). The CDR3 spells CASSPASGSSYNEQFF. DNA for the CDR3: TGTGCCAGCAGCCCAGCTAGCGGGAGCTCCTACAATGAGCAGTTCTTC.

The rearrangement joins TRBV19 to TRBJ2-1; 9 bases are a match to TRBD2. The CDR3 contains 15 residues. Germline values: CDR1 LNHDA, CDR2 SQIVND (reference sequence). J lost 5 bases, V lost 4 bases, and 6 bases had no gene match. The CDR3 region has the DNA TGTGCCAGTAGTAGCGGGAGGGCCCCTAACAATGAGCAGTTCTTC. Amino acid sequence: CASSSGRAPNNEQFF. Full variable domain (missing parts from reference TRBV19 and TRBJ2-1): DGGITQSPKYLFRKEGQNVTLSCEQNLNHDAMYWYRQDPGQGLRLIYYSQIVNDFQKGDIAEGYSVSREKKESFPLTVTSAQKNPTAFYLCASSSGRAPNNEQFFGPGTRLTVL.

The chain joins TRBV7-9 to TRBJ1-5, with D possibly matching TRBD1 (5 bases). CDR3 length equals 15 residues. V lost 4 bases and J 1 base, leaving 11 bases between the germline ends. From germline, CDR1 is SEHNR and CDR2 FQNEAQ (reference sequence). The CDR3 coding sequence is TGTGCCAGCAGCTCTGGGGGAGGGAGCAATCAGCCCCAGCATTTT. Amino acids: CASSSGGGSNQPQHF.

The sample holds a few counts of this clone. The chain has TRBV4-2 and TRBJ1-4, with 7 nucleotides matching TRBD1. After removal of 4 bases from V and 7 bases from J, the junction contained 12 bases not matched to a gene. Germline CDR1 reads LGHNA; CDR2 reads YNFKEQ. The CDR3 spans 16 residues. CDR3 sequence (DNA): TGTGCCAGCAGCCTCAATGGAGGCGGGACAGCTGAAAAACTGTTTTTT. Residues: CASSLNGGGTAEKLFF.

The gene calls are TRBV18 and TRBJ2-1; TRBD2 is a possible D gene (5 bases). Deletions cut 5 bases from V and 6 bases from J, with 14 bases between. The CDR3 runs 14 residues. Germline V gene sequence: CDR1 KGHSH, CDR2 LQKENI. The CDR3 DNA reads TGTGCCAGCTCAGGGTTGGACTTAATCAATGAGCAGTTCTTC. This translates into CASSGLDLINEQFF.

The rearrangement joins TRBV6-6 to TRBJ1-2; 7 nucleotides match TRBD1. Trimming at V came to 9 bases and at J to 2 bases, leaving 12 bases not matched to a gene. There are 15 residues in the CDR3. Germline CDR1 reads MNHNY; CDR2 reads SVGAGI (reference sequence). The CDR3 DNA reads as TGTGCCAGTACAGAACAGGGGTTGCCGAACTATGGCTACACCTTC. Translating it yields CASTEQGLPNYGYTF.

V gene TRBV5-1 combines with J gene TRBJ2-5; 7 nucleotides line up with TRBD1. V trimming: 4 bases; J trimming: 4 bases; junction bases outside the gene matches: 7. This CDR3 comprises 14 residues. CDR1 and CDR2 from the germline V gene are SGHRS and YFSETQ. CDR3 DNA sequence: TGCGCCAGCAGCACGGGACAGCCAAGAGAGACCCAGTACTTC. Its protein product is CASSTGQPRETQYF.

The CDR3 DNA reads as TGTGCCAGCAGCCCGAAAATTGGGGGAGGGTCTAACTATGGCTACACCTTC. Translated: CASSPKIGGGSNYGYTF. The rearrangement joins TRBV7-8 to TRBJ1-2; the D gene is possibly TRBD1 (5 bases). CDR1 is SGHVS, CDR2 FQNEAQ, per germline. Trimming left V 5 bases short and J 0 bases short, with 19 bases between. The CDR3 runs to 17 residues.

CDR3 nucleotide sequence: TGTGCCTGGTGGGGTGAGGGGGCTAAATGGGATACGCAGTATTTT. Its protein product is CAWWGEGAKWDTQYF. V usage is TRBV30 and J usage is TRBJ2-3; 7 bases match TRBD1. This CDR3 spans 15 amino acids. The V and J ends lost 5 bases and 6 bases, in that order; junction bases with no gene match: 14. CDR1 is GTSNPN, CDR2 SVGIG, per germline (reference sequence).

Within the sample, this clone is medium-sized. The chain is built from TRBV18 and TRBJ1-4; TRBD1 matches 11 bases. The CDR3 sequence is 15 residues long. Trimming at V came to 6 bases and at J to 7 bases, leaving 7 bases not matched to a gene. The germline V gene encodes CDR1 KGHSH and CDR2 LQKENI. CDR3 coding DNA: TGTGCCAGCTCCATCATAGGACAGGGGGCTGAAAAACTGTTTTTT. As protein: CASSIIGQGAEKLFF.

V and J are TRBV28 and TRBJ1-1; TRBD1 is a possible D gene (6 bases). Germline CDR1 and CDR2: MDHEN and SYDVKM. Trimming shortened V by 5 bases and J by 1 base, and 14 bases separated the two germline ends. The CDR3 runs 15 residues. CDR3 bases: TGTGCCAGCAGTGACCCGCGGGGGGCGAACACTGAAGCTTTCTTT. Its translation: CASSDPRGANTEAFF.

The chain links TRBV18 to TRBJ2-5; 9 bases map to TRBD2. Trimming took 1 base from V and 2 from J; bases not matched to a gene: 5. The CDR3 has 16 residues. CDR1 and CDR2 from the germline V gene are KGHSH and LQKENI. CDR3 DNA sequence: TGTGCCAGCTCACCACGGCGACTAGCGGTACAAGAGACCCAGTACTTC. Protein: CASSPRRLAVQETQYF.